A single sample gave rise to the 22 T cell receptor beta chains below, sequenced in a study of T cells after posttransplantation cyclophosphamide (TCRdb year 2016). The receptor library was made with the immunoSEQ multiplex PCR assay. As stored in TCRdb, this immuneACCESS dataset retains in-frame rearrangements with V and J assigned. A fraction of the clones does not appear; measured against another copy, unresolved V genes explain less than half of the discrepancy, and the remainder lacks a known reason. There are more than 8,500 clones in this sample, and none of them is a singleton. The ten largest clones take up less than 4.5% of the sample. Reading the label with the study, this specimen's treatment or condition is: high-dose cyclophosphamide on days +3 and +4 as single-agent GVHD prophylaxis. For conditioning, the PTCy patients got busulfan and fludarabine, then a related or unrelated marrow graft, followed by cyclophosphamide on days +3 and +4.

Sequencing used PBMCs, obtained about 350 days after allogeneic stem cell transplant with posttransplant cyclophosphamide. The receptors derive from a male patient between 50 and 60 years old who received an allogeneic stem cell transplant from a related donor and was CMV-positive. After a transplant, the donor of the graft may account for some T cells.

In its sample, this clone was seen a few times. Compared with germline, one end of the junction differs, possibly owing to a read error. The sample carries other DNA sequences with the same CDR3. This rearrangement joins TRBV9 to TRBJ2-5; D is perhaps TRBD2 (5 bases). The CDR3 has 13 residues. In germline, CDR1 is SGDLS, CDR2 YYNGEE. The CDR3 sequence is CASSEGSEKTQYF. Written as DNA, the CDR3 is TGTGCCAGCAGCGAGGGTAGCGAGAAGACTCAGTACTTC.

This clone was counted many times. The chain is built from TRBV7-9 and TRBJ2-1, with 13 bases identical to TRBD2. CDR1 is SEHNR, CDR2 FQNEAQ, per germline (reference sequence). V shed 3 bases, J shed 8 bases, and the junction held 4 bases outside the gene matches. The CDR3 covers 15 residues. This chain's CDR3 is CASSLRLAGGDEQFF. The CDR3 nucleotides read TGTGCCAGCAGCTTGCGACTAGCGGGGGGTGATGAGCAGTTCTTC.

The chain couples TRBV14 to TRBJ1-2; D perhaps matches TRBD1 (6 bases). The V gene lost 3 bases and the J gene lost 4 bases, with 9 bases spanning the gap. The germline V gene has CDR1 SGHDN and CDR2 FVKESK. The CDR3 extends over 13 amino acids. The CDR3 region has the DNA TGTGCCAGCAGCCAGAGACAGGCCTATGGCTACACCTTC. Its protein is CASSQRQAYGYTF.

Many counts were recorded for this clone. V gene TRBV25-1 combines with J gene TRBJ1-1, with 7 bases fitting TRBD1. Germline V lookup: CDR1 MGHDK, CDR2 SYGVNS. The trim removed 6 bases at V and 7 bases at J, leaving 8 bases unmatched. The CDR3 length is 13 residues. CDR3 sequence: CASSDTGVLEAFF. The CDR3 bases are TGTGCCAGCAGCGACACAGGGGTACTTGAAGCTTTCTTT.

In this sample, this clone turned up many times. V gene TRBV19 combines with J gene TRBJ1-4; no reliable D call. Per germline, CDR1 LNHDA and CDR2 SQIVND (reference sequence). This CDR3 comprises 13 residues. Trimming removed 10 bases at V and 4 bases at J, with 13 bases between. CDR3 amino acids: CATSLLLNEKLFF. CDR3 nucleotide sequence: TGTGCCACCTCATTACTACTTAATGAAAAACTGTTTTTT.

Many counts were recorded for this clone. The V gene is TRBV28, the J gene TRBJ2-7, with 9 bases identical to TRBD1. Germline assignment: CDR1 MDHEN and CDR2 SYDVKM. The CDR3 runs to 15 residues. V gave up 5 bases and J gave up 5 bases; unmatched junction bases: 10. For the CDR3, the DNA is TGTGCCAGCAGTCCACCCGGGACAGGGAAAGACGAGCAGTACTTC. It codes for CASSPPGTGKDEQYF.

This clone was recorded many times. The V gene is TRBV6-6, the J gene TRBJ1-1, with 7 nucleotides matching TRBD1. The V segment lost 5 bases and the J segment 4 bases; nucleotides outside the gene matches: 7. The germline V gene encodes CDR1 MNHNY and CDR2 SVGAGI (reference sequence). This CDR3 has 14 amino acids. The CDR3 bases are TGTGCCAGCAGTGACAGGGAGGTGGTCACTGAAGCTTTCTTT. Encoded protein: CASSDREVVTEAFF.

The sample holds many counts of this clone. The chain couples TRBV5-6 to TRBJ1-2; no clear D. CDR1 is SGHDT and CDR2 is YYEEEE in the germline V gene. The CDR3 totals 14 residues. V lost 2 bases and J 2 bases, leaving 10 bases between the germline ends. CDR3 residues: CASSFTVRNYGYTF. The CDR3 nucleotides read TGTGCCAGCAGCTTCACAGTGAGAAACTATGGCTACACCTTC. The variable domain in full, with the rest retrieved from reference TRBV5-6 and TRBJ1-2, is DAGVTQSPTHLIKTRGQQVTLRCSPKSGHDTVSWYQQALGQGPQFIFQYYEEEERQRGNFPDRFSGHQFPNYSSELNVNALLLGDSALYLCASSFTVRNYGYTFGSGTRLTVV.

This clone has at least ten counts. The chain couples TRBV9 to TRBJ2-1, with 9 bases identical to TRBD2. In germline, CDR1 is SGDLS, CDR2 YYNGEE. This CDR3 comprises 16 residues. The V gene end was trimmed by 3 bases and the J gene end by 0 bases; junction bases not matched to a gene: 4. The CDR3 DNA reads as TGTGCCAGCAGCGCTAGCGGGGCCATCTCCTACAATGAGCAGTTCTTC. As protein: CASSASGAISYNEQFF.

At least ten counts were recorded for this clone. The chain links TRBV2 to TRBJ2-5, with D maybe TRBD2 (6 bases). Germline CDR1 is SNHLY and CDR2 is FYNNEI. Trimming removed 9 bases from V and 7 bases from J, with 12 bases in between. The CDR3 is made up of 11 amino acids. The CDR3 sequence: CARNLGGTQYF. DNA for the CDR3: TGTGCCAGGAACCTGGGAGGGACCCAGTACTTC.

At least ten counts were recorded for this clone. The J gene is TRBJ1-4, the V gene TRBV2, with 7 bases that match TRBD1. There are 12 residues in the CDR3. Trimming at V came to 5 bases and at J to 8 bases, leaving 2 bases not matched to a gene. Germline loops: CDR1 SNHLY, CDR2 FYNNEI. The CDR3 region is CASSLDREKLFF. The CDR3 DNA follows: TGTGCCAGCAGTTTGGACAGGGAAAAACTGTTTTTT. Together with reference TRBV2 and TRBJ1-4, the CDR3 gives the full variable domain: EPEVTQTPSHQVTQMGQEVILRCVPISNHLYFYWYRQILGQKVEFLVSFYNNEISEKSEIFDDQFSVERPDGSNFTLKIRSTKLEDSAMYFCASSLDREKLFFGSGTQLSVL.

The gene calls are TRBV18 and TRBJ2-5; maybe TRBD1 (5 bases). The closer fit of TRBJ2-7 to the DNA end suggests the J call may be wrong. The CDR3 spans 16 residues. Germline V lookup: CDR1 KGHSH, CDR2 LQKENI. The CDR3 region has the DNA TGTGCCAGCTCACCACCGCGAAGGGGCCGGACCTACGAGCAGTACTTC. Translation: CASSPPRRGRTYEQYF.

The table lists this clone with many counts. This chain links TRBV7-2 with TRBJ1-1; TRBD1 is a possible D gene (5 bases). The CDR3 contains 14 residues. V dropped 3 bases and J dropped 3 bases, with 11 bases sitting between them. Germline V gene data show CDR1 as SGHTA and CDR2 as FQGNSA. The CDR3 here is CASSFVGGDTEAFF. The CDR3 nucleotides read TGTGCCAGCAGCTTCGTGGGAGGGGACACTGAAGCTTTCTTT.

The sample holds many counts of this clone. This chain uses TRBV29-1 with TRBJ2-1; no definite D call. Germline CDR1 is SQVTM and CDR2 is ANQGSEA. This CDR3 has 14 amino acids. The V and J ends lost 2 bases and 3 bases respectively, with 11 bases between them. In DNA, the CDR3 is TGCAGCGTTGAATGGCAGAAATACTACAATGAGCAGTTCTTC. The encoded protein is CSVEWQKYYNEQFF.

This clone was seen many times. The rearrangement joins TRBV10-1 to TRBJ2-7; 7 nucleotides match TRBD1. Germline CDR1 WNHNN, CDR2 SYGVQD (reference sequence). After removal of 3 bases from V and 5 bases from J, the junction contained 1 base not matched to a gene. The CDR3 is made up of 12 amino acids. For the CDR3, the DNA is TGCGCCAGCAGTGAACAGGGGAACGAGCAGTACTTC. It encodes CASSEQGNEQYF.

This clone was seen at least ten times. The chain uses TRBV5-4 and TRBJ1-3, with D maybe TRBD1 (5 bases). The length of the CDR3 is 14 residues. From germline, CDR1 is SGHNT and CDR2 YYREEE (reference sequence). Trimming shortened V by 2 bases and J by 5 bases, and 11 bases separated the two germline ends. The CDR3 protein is CASSFREGRNTIYF. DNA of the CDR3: TGTGCCAGCAGCTTTAGGGAGGGGAGAAACACCATATATTTT.

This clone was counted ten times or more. The CDR3 sequence: CASSIGVGAGELFF. CDR3 DNA sequence: TGTGCCAGTAGTATAGGAGTAGGGGCCGGGGAGCTGTTTTTT. This rearrangement joins TRBV19 to TRBJ2-2, with a weak D call TRBD1 (5 bases). CDR1 is LNHDA and CDR2 is SQIVND in the germline V gene (reference sequence). The CDR3 loop spans 14 amino acids. Trimming removed 1 base from V and 6 bases from J, with 9 bases in between.

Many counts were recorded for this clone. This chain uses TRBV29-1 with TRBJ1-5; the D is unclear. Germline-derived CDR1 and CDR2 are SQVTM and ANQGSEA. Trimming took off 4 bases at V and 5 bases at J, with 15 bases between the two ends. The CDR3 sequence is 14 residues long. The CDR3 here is CSVAEASLYQPQHF. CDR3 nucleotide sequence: TGCAGCGTTGCAGAGGCCAGTTTGTATCAGCCCCAGCATTTT.

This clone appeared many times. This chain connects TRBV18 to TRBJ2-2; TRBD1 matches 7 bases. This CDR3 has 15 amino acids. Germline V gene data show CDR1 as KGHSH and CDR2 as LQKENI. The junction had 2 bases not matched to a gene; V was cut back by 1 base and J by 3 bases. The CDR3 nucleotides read TGTGCCAGCTCACCACGGGACAGTTACACCGGGGAGCTGTTTTTT. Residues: CASSPRDSYTGELFF.

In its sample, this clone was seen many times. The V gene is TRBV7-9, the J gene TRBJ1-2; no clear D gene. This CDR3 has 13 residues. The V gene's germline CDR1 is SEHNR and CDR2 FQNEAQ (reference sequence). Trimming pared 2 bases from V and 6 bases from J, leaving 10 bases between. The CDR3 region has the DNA TGTGCCAGCAGCTTATCGGGAAAGGATGGCTACACCTTC. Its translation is CASSLSGKDGYTF.

DNA of the CDR3: TGTGCCAGCAGCCCCCGGGGAGGATATAATTCACCCCTCCACTTT. Translated, it gives CASSPRGGYNSPLHF. This chain connects TRBV14 to TRBJ1-6; unclear D gene. V was cut by 4 bases and J by 4 bases, with 11 bases left in between. Germline values: CDR1 SGHDN, CDR2 FVKESK. The length of the CDR3 is 15 residues. Drawing the rest from reference TRBV14 and TRBJ1-6, the complete variable domain is EAGVTQFPSHSVIEKGQTVTLRCDPISGHDNLYWYRRVMGKEIKFLLHFVKESKQDESGMPNNRFLAERTGGTYSTLKVQPAELEDSGVYFCASSPRGGYNSPLHFGNGTRLTVT.

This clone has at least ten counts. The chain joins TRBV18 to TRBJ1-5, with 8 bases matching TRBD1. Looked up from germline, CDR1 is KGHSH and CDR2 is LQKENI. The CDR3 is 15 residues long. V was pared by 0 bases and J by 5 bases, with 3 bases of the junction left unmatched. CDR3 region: CASSPPAGGDQPQHF. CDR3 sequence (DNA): TGTGCCAGCTCACCACCGGCAGGGGGCGATCAGCCCCAGCATTTT.